This TCR beta chain was retrieved from a study of control samples from healthy donors and cancer patients. The method was immunoSEQ multiplex PCR; TCRdb's version includes in-frame clones alone and lacks a portion of them. In the table there are 160,000 or so clones, nearly 95% of which are singletons. V lost 0 bases and J lost 6, with 9 bases in between. Germline V gene lookup returns CDR1 SGDLS and CDR2 YYNGEE. The CDR3 runs to 14 residues. The sequence was obtained from a man aged 50 to 59 in good health. The chain joins TRBV9 to TRBJ1-4; a possible D gene is TRBD1 (6 bases). The sequencing input was blood. CDR3 sequence: CASSVEAGDEKLFF. The CDR3 DNA reads as TGTGCCAGCAGCGTAGAGGCAGGGGATGAAAAACTGTTTTTT. Together with reference TRBV9 and TRBJ1-4, the CDR3 gives the full variable domain: DSGVTQTPKHLITATGQRVTLRCSPRSGDLSVYWYQQSLDQGLQFLIQYYNGEERAKGNILERFSAQQFPDLHSELNLSSLELGDSALYFCASSVEAGDEKLFFGSGTQLSVL.